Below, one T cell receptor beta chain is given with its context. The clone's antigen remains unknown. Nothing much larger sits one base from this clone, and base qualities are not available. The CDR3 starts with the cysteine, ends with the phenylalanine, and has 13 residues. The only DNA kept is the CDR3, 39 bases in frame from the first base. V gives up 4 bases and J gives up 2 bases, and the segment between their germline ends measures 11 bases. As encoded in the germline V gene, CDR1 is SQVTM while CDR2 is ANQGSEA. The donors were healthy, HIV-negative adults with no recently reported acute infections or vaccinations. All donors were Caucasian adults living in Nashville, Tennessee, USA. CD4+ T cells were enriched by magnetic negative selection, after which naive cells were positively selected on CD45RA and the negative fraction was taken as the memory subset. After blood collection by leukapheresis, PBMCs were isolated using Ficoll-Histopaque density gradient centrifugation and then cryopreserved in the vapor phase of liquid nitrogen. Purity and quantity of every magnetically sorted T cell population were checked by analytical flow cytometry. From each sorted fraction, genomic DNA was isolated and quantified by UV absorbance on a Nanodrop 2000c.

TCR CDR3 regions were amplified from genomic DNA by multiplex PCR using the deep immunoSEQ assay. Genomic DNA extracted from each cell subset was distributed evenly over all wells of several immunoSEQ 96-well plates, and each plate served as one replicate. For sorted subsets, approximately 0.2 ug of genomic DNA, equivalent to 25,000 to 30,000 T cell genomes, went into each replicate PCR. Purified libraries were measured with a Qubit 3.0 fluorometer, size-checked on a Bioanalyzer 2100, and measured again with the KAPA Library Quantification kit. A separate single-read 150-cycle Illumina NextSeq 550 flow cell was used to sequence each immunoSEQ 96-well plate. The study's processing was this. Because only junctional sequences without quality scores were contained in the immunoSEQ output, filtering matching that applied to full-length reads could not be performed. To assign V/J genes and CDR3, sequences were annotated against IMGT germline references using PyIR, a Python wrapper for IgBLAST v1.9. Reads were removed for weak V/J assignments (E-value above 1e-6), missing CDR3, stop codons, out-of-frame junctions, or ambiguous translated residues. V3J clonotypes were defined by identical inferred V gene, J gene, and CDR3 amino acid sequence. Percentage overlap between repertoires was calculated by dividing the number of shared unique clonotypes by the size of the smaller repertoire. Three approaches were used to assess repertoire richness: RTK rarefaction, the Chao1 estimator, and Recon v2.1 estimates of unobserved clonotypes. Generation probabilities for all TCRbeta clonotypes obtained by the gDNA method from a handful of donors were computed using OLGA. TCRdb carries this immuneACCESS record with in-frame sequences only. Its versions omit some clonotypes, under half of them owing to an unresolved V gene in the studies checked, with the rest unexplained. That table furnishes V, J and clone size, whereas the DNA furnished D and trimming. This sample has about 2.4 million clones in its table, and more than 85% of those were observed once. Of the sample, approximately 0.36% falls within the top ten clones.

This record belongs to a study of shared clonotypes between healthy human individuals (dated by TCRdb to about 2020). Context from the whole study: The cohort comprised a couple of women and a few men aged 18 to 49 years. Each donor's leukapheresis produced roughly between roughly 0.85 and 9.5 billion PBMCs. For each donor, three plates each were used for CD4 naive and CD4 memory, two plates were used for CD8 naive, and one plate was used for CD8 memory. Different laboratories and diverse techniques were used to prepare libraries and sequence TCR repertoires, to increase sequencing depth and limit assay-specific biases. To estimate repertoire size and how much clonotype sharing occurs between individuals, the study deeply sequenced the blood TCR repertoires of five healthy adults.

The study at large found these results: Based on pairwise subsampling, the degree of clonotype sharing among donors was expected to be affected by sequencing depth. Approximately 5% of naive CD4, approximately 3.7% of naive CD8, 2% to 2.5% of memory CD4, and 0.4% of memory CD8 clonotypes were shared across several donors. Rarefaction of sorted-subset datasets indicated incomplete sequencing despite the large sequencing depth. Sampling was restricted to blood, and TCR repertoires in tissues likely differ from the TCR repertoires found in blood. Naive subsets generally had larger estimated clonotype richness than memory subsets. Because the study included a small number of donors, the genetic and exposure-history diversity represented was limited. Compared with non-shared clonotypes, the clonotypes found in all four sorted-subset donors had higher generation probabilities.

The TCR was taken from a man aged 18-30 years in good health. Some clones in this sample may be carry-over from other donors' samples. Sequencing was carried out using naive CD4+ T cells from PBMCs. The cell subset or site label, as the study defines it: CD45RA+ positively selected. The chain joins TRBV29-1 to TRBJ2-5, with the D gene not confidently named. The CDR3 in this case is CSVAFPLQETQYF. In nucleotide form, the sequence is TGCAGCGTTGCTTTTCCGCTGCAAGAGACCCAGTACTTC.